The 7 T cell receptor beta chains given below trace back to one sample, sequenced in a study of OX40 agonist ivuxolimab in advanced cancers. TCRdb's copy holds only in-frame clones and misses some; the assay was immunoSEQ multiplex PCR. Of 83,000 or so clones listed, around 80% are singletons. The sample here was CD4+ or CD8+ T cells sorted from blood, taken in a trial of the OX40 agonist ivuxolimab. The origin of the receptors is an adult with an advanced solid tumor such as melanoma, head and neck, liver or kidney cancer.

The CDR3: CASSVTGTGLGYTF. DNA of the CDR3: TGTGCCAGCAGTGTCACCGGGACAGGGTTAGGCTACACCTTC. The chain joins TRBV28 to TRBJ1-2; 9 bases are a match to TRBD1. This CDR3 is 14 amino acids long. Germline CDR1 is MDHEN and CDR2 is SYDVKM. Trimming took 5 bases from V and 8 from J; bases not matched to a gene: 9.

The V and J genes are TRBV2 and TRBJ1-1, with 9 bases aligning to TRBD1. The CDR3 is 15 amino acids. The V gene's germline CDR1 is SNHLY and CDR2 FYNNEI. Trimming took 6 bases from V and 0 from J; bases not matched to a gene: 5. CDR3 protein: CASRLQGALNTEAFF. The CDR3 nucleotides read TGTGCCAGCAGACTACAGGGGGCATTGAACACTGAAGCTTTCTTT. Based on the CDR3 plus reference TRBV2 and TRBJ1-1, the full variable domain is EPEVTQTPSHQVTQMGQEVILRCVPISNHLYFYWYRQILGQKVEFLVSFYNNEISEKSEIFDDQFSVERPDGSNFTLKIRSTKLEDSAMYFCASRLQGALNTEAFFGQGTRLTVV.

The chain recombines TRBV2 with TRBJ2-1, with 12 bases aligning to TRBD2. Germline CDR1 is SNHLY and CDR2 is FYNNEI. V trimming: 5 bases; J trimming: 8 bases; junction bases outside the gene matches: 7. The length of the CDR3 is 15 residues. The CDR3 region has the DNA TGTGCCAGCAGTTTGCTAGCGGGGGGGCGTGATGAGCAGTTCTTC. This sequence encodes CASSLLAGGRDEQFF.

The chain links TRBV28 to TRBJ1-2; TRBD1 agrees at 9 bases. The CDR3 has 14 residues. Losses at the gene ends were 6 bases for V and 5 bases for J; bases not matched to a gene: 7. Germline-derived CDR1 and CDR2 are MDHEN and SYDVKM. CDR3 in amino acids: CASSPDRGGYGYTF. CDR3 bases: TGTGCCAGCAGCCCGGACAGGGGTGGTTATGGCTACACCTTC.

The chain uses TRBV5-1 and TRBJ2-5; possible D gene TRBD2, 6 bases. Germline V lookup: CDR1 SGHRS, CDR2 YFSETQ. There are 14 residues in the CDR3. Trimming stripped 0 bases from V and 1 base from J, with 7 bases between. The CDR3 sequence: CASSLVGGQETQYF. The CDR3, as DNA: TGCGCCAGCAGCTTGGTCGGGGGCCAAGAGACCCAGTACTTC.

Written as DNA, the CDR3 is TGTGCCAGCAGCTTTCCTCACAGGGGTGGGAATCAGCCCCAGCATTTT. Protein sequence: CASSFPHRGGNQPQHF. V gene TRBV5-8 combines with J gene TRBJ1-5, with 7 positions matching TRBD1. J gave up 4 bases and V 2 bases, and 9 bases lay outside the gene matches. Germline CDR1 is SGHTS and CDR2 is YDEGEE. The CDR3 covers 16 residues. Using reference TRBV5-8 and TRBJ1-5 for the parts outside the CDR3, the full variable domain is EAGVTQSPTHLIKTRGQQATLRCSPISGHTSVYWYQQALGLGLQFLLWYDEGEERNRGNFPPRFSGRQFPNYSSELNVNALELEDSALYLCASSFPHRGGNQPQHFGDGTRLSIL.

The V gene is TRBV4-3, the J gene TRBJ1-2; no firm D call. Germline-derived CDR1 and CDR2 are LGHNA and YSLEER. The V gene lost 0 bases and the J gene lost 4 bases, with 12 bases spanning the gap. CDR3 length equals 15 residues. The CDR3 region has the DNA TGCGCCAGCAGCCAAGAGGCACATCCCTCCTATGGCTACACCTTC. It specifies CASSQEAHPSYGYTF.